The TCR beta chain described here comes from a study of cytomegalovirus exposure and HLA in healthy donors. Study-level results: TCR beta sequences reportedly predicted most subjects' HLA-A and HLA-B alleles accurately. A list of roughly 160 TCR beta chains associated with cytomegalovirus was given. An analysis that came later showed most CMV-associated TCR beta chains appearing HLA-restricted.

As regards this clone: Its antigen is undetermined.

The CDR3 contains 13 residues. CDR1 SGHRS and CDR2 YFSETQ come from the germline V gene. Trimming cost V 7 bases and J 0 bases, with 11 bases left between them. Researchers ran the PCR with 60 Vbeta and 13 Jbeta primers. Repertoires were generated with immunoSEQ multiplex PCR, while TCRdb's copy carries only in-frame clones and drops some. In the table there are tens of thousands of clones, over 60% of which are singletons. The receptor's source is a man aged 25-45 years in good health and CMV-seronegative. The chain is built from TRBV5-1 and TRBJ2-7; maybe TRBD2 (5 bases). The sequenced material came from PBMCs. CDR3 amino acids: CASGDGISYEQYF. For the CDR3, the DNA is TGCGCCAGCGGAGACGGGATCTCCTACGAGCAGTACTTC.